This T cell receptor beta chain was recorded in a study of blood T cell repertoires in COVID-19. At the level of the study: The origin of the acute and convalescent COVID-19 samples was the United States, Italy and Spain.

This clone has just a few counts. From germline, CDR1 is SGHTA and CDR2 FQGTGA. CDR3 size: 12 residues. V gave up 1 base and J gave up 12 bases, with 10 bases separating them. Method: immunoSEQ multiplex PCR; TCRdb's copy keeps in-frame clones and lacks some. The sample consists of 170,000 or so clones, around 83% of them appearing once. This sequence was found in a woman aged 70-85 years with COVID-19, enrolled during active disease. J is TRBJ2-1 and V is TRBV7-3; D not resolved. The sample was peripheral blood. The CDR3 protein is CASSLSDSLQFF. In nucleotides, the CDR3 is TGTGCCAGCAGCTTAAGTGACTCACTGCAGTTCTTC.